The 32 T cell receptor beta chains in this list originate from one sample, sequenced in a study of cytomegalovirus exposure and HLA in healthy donors. Vbeta (60) and Jbeta (13) primers were used in the PCR. Sequencing used immunoSEQ multiplex PCR; TCRdb keeps in-frame clones, though not all of them. The sample holds 100,000 to 120,000 clones, about 73% seen once. Specimen: PBMCs. The receptors stem from a woman aged 25 to 39 in good health and CMV-seronegative.

This clone was found once. The rearrangement uses TRBV30 and TRBJ2-7; TRBD2 matches 7 bases. CDR3 length: 15 residues. V was clipped by 3 bases and J by 3 bases; unmatched bases: 11. Per the germline V gene, CDR1 is GTSNPN and CDR2 is SVGIG (reference sequence). The CDR3 bases are TGTGCCTGGAGCCTGTTCCGCGGGGGAGTCTACGAGCAGTACTTC. Translating it yields CAWSLFRGGVYEQYF.

This clone appeared once. The V and J genes are TRBV29-1 and TRBJ2-2; 10 nucleotides match TRBD1. The ends lost 6 bases at V and 6 bases at J; junction bases unmatched: 10. The CDR3 is 15 amino acids. Germline loops: CDR1 SQVTM, CDR2 ANQGSEA. The CDR3 loop reads CSVRRDRGLAGELFF. For the CDR3, the DNA is TGCAGCGTCCGCCGGGACAGGGGATTAGCCGGGGAGCTGTTTTTT.

V gene TRBV2 combines with J gene TRBJ2-5; 7 nucleotides match TRBD1. Germline loops: CDR1 SNHLY, CDR2 FYNNEI. Trimming at V came to 7 bases and at J to 1 base, leaving 3 bases not matched to a gene. This CDR3 comprises 13 residues. CDR3: CASIGDSQETQYF. Written as DNA, the CDR3 is TGTGCCAGCATAGGGGACAGCCAAGAGACCCAGTACTTC. Together with reference TRBV2 and TRBJ2-5, the CDR3 gives the full variable domain: EPEVTQTPSHQVTQMGQEVILRCVPISNHLYFYWYRQILGQKVEFLVSFYNNEISEKSEIFDDQFSVERPDGSNFTLKIRSTKLEDSAMYFCASIGDSQETQYFGPGTRLLVL.

The V gene is TRBV5-4, the J gene TRBJ2-1; 15 bases are a match to TRBD2. J was trimmed by 10 bases and V by 4 bases; bases with no gene match: 15. The CDR3 totals 18 residues. Germline V gene lookup returns CDR1 SGHNT and CDR2 YYREEE (reference sequence). Written as DNA, the CDR3 is TGTGCCAGCAGCAAAGAAATCACGGGACTAGCGGGAGGTGAGGAGCAGTTCTTC. Its translation: CASSKEITGLAGGEEQFF.

The V and J genes are TRBV18 and TRBJ1-2; 7 nucleotides line up with TRBD1. Germline V gives CDR1 KGHSH, CDR2 LQKENI. V lost 1 base and J lost 2; bases outside the gene matches: 7. The CDR3 spans 16 residues. The CDR3 region has the DNA TGTGCCAGCTCACCACTACCGGAGGACAGGAACTATGGCTACACCTTC. It specifies CASSPLPEDRNYGYTF.

V usage is TRBV18 and J usage is TRBJ1-1; maybe TRBD1 (6 bases). The germline CDR1 and CDR2 sequences are KGHSH and LQKENI. Trimming stripped 0 bases from V and 3 bases from J, with 11 bases between. This CDR3 comprises 15 residues. This CDR3 is CASSPPGQRDTEAFF. DNA for the CDR3: TGTGCCAGCTCACCACCGGGACAACGTGACACTGAAGCTTTCTTT.

The chain joins TRBV7-2 to TRBJ2-7, with 9 nucleotides matching TRBD1. Germline lookup yields CDR1 SGHTA and CDR2 FQGNSA. The CDR3 is 16 amino acids. Trimming removed 1 base from V and 1 base from J; junction bases left unmatched: 5. The DNA of the CDR3 is TGTGCCAGCAGCTTAGTGAGGGACAGGGTTTCCTACGAGCAGTACTTC. Encoded protein: CASSLVRDRVSYEQYF.

This clone occurred once. This rearrangement joins TRBV28 to TRBJ1-1; TRBD1 might be the D (5 bases). This CDR3 has 15 residues. Germline CDR1 and CDR2: MDHEN and SYDVKM. The germline V and J ends were trimmed by 1 base and 1 base, with 10 bases remaining between them. CDR3: CASSLSRDSNTEAFF. The CDR3 nucleotides are TGTGCCAGCAGTTTATCACGGGACTCGAACACTGAAGCTTTCTTT.

The CDR3 is CASSTAGGGTGELFF. CDR3 DNA sequence: TGTGCCAGCAGTACCGCCGGGGGGGGCACCGGGGAGCTGTTTTTT. The V call is TRBV28, the J call TRBJ2-2; 8 bases match TRBD2. From germline, CDR1 is MDHEN and CDR2 SYDVKM. V dropped 5 bases and J dropped 4; count of bases not matched to a gene: 6. The CDR3 covers 15 residues.

CDR3 region: CASSLVGQGVEKLFF. CDR3 nucleotide sequence: TGCGCCAGCAGCTTGGTGGGACAGGGGGTTGAAAAACTGTTTTTT. The chain combines TRBV5-1 with TRBJ1-4; 11 bases are shared with TRBD1. The CDR3 is 15 residues long. J lost 7 bases, V lost 0 bases, and 2 bases had no gene match. Germline CDR1 reads SGHRS; CDR2 reads YFSETQ.

This rearrangement joins TRBV5-1 to TRBJ2-7, with 9 bases that match TRBD1. V shed 3 bases and J 4 bases; nucleotides not matched to a gene: 8. The CDR3 contains 15 residues. CDR1 and CDR2 (germline): SGHRS, YFSETQ. The DNA of the CDR3 is TGCGCCAGCAGCTCCCTCGGACAGGGGAGATACGAGCAGTACTTC. Amino acids: CASSSLGQGRYEQYF.

The CDR3 DNA is TGCAGCGTTGGGCGGGGAGGATCCTACAATGAGCAGTTCTTC. This translates into CSVGRGGSYNEQFF. The chain has TRBV29-1 and TRBJ2-1, with D possibly being TRBD2 (6 bases). CDR1 is SQVTM and CDR2 is ANQGSEA in the germline V gene. The CDR3 runs to 14 residues. The V end lost 4 bases, the J end lost 1 base, and 11 bases lay between the germline ends.

This clone was observed a handful of times. The V call is TRBV7-9, the J call TRBJ2-1; tentatively, D is TRBD2 (5 bases). Germline CDR1 reads SEHNR; CDR2 reads FQNEAQ (reference sequence). This CDR3 region has 14 residues. V shed 2 bases and J shed 0 bases, with 5 bases lying between them. The CDR3 spells CASSLRGSYNEQFF. The CDR3 DNA sequence: TGTGCCAGCAGCTTACGGGGCTCCTACAATGAGCAGTTCTTC.

The chain employs TRBV30 and TRBJ1-1, with unresolved D. Germline V gene data show CDR1 as GTSNPN and CDR2 as SVGIG (reference sequence). Deletions cut 5 bases from V and 5 bases from J, with 15 bases between. The CDR3 consists of 13 residues. DNA of the CDR3: TGTGCCTGGGATCAAGAGGCAGAGACTGAAGCTTTCTTT. Translated: CAWDQEAETEAFF.

V is TRBV13 and J is TRBJ1-1; possibly TRBD1 for D (5 bases). Germline V gene data show CDR1 as PRHDT and CDR2 as FYEKMQ (reference sequence). The CDR3 consists of 13 residues. Trimming cost V 6 bases and J 2 bases, with 10 bases left between them. The chain's CDR3 is CASRQDTNTEAFF. The DNA for the CDR3 is TGTGCCAGCAGGCAGGACACTAACACTGAAGCTTTCTTT.

J is TRBJ2-1 and V is TRBV4-3; TRBD2 matches 10 bases. In germline, CDR1 is LGHNA, CDR2 YSLEER. The CDR3 has 17 residues. V lost 0 bases to trimming and J lost 2 bases; unmatched junction nucleotides: 4. The CDR3 protein is CASSQDLGLAAYNEQFF. The CDR3 DNA is TGCGCCAGCAGCCAAGATCTAGGACTAGCGGCCTACAATGAGCAGTTCTTC.

The genes are TRBV11-2 and TRBJ1-2; the D gene is possibly TRBD1 (6 bases). The CDR3 length is 16 residues. Trimming cost V 0 bases and J 8 bases, with 19 bases left between them. Germline values: CDR1 SGHAT, CDR2 FQNNGV. The CDR3 loop reads CASSLDLGPGVIGYTF. The DNA for the CDR3 is TGTGCCAGCAGCTTAGATTTGGGTCCAGGGGTGATCGGCTACACCTTC.

This clone was seen just once. This chain uses TRBV30 with TRBJ1-4; D is ambiguous. CDR3 length: 13 residues. V lost 0 bases and J lost 7, with 9 bases in between. Germline CDR1 GTSNPN, CDR2 SVGIG (reference sequence). The CDR3 DNA reads TGTGCCTGGAGTGTACGGCGAGGTGAAAAACTGTTTTTT. Residues: CAWSVRRGEKLFF.

The V and J genes are TRBV28 and TRBJ2-7, with 10 bases lining up with TRBD1. This CDR3 spans 15 amino acids. CDR1 is MDHEN and CDR2 is SYDVKM in the germline V gene. The junction had 11 bases not matched to a gene; V was cut back by 9 bases and J by 3 bases. CDR3 amino acids: CASAGTGEAVYEQYF. Written as DNA, the CDR3 is TGTGCCAGTGCCGGGACAGGGGAGGCGGTCTACGAGCAGTACTTC.

This chain connects TRBV7-6 to TRBJ2-1, with 7 positions matching TRBD1. The CDR3 contains 16 residues. The trim removed 4 bases at V and 9 bases at J, leaving 15 bases unmatched. Germline values: CDR1 SGHVS, CDR2 FNYEAQ. The CDR3 reads CASSSQQGQTTGEQFF. The CDR3 nucleotides read TGTGCCAGCAGCTCACAACAGGGGCAAACCACGGGTGAGCAGTTCTTC.

The chain uses TRBV2 and TRBJ1-2; 9 bases agree with TRBD1. The CDR3 contains 14 residues. Unmatched junction bases numbered 7, after V lost 6 bases and J lost 5 bases. Germline CDR1 and CDR2: SNHLY and FYNNEI. This chain's CDR3 is CASSGTGLGYGYTF. The CDR3 region has the DNA TGTGCCAGCAGCGGGACAGGGTTAGGATATGGCTACACCTTC.

V is TRBV5-1 and J is TRBJ2-7; 11 bases are shared with TRBD2. Germline CDR1 reads SGHRS; CDR2 reads YFSETQ. V was pared by 4 bases and J by 2 bases, with 5 bases of the junction left unmatched. The length of the CDR3 is 15 residues. In DNA, the CDR3 is TGCGCCAGCAGCATCGGACTAGCGGGTACCTACGAGCAGTACTTC. The encoded protein is CASSIGLAGTYEQYF.

V gene TRBV11-2 combines with J gene TRBJ2-3, with a possible D match to TRBD2 (6 bases). V was cut by 0 bases and J by 4 bases, with 11 bases left in between. There are 15 residues in the CDR3. Germline CDR1 SGHAT, CDR2 FQNNGV. CDR3 sequence (DNA): TGTGCCAGCAGCTTAGAGGGGACTTATTCAGATACGCAGTATTTT. This codes for CASSLEGTYSDTQYF. Supplemented by reference TRBV11-2 and TRBJ2-3, the full variable domain reads EAGVAQSPRYKIIEKRQSVAFWCNPISGHATLYWYQQILGQGPKLLIQFQNNGVVDDSQLPKDRFSAERLKGVDSTLKIQPAKLEDSAVYLCASSLEGTYSDTQYFGPGTRLTVL.

In its sample, this clone was seen a few times. The rearrangement joins TRBV4-2 to TRBJ2-3; D is perhaps TRBD2 (7 bases). CDR1 and CDR2 from the germline V gene are LGHNA and YNFKEQ. Trimming cost V 1 base and J 5 bases, with 19 bases left between them. There are 17 residues in the CDR3. CDR3 coding DNA: TGTGCCAGCAGCCAAGCCTCCGGGGGCGGGAGCCAAGATACGCAGTATTTT. Encoded protein: CASSQASGGGSQDTQYF.

The gene calls are TRBV11-3 and TRBJ1-1; D might be TRBD1 (5 bases). CDR1 and CDR2 from the germline V gene are SGHNT and YENEEA. V lost 5 bases, J lost 0 bases, and 13 bases lay in between. This CDR3 comprises 15 residues. The chain's CDR3 is CASSPGGRMNTEAFF. The CDR3, as DNA: TGTGCCAGCAGCCCGGGGGGACGGATGAACACTGAAGCTTTCTTT.

This sequence joins TRBV14 and TRBJ2-2; D possibly corresponds to TRBD2 (6 bases). CDR3 length equals 14 residues. Germline V gene sequence: CDR1 SGHDN, CDR2 FVKESK. V was pared by 4 bases and J by 2 bases, with 8 bases between. CDR3 DNA: TGTGCCAGCAGCCCGGGACTTAACACCGGGGAGCTGTTTTTT. It translates to CASSPGLNTGELFF.

The chain uses TRBV6-5 and TRBJ1-2; 7 nucleotides agree with TRBD1. CDR3 length: 14 residues. V was clipped by 6 bases and J by 0 bases; unmatched bases: 4. Looked up from germline, CDR1 is MNHEY and CDR2 is SVGAGI. Here the CDR3 DNA reads TGTGCCAGCAGGCAACAGGGGACTAACTATGGCTACACCTTC. Amino acid sequence: CASRQQGTNYGYTF.

Concerning this clone itself: The same CDR3 is also encoded by other DNA sequences in this sample. V gene TRBV27 combines with J gene TRBJ1-1; perhaps TRBD1 as D (5 bases). The CDR3 has 13 amino acids. V lost 2 bases and J lost 2, with 6 bases in between. The germline V gene encodes CDR1 MNHEY and CDR2 SMNVEV (reference sequence). CDR3 in DNA: TGTGCCAGCAGTTTAAGGGGAAACACTGAAGCTTTCTTT. As protein: CASSLRGNTEAFF.

CDR3 amino acids: CASSLRDEQYF. For the CDR3, the DNA is TGTGCCAGCAGTTTGAGGGACGAGCAGTACTTC. This chain connects TRBV25-1 to TRBJ2-7; perhaps TRBD2 as D (5 bases). The V gene lost 5 bases and the J gene lost 5 bases, with 7 bases spanning the gap. There are 11 residues in the CDR3. Germline V gene sequence: CDR1 MGHDK, CDR2 SYGVNS.

The rearrangement joins TRBV5-1 to TRBJ2-1; TRBD2 agrees at 7 bases. CDR1 and CDR2 from the germline V gene are SGHRS and YFSETQ. The J segment lost 10 bases and the V segment lost 0 bases, leaving 7 bases of the junction unmatched. The CDR3 has 14 amino acids. For the CDR3, the DNA is TGCGCCAGCAGCTTGGCCCTAGCGGTCAACGAGCAGTTCTTC. Its protein is CASSLALAVNEQFF.

V usage is TRBV6-6 and J usage is TRBJ2-3; TRBD2 matches 7 bases. Germline-derived CDR1 and CDR2 are MNHNY and SVGAGI (reference sequence). The CDR3 contains 15 residues. The V gene end was trimmed by 5 bases and the J gene end by 1 base; junction bases not matched to a gene: 6. The CDR3 DNA reads as TGTGCCAGCAGTGGACGTGCGGGGGGCACAGATACGCAGTATTTT. Encoded protein: CASSGRAGGTDTQYF.

The V gene is TRBV11-2, the J gene TRBJ2-7; 7 nucleotides agree with TRBD2. Germline V gene lookup returns CDR1 SGHAT and CDR2 FQNNGV. The CDR3 runs 15 residues. V trimming: 5 bases; J trimming: 2 bases; junction bases outside the gene matches: 9. In DNA, the CDR3 is TGTGCCAGCAGCCCGGGGAGGGTATTCGCCTACGAGCAGTACTTC. Residues: CASSPGRVFAYEQYF.